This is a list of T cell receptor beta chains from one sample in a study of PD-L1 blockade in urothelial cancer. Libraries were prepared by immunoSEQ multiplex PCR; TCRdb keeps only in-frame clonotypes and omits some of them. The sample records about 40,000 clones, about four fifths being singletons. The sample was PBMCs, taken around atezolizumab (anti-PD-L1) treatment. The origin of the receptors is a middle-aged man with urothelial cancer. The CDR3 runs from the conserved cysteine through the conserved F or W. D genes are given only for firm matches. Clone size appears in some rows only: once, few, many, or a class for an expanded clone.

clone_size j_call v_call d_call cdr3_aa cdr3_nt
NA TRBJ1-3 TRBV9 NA CASSVDPSGNTIYF TGTGCCAGCAGCGTAGATCCCTCCGGAAACACCATATATTTT
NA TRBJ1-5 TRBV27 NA CASRTLGAGPGPQHF TGTGCCAGCAGAACCCTCGGGGCGGGACCCGGGCCCCAGCATTTT
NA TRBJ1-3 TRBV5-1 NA CASRVTDSGNTIYF TGCGCCAGCAGAGTGACTGACTCTGGAAACACCATATATTTT
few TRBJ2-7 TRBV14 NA CASSQDAGSGYEQYF TGTGCCAGCAGCCAAGATGCAGGGTCGGGTTACGAGCAGTACTTC
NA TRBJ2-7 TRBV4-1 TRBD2 CASSQERGTRYEQYF TGCGCCAGCAGCCAAGAGCGGGGGACTCGCTACGAGCAGTACTTC
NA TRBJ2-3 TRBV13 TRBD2 CASLAGAADTQYF TGTGCCAGCCTGGCGGGAGCTGCGGATACGCAGTATTTT
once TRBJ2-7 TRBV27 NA CASSLQGSAEYEQYF TGTGCCAGCAGTTTACAGGGATCGGCTGAGTACGAGCAGTACTTC
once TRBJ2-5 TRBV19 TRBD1 CASSPGQQETQYF TGTGCCAGTAGTCCGGGACAGCAAGAGACCCAGTACTTC
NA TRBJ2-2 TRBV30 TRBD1 CAFRQGASTGELFF TGTGCCTTCCGACAGGGGGCGAGCACCGGGGAGCTGTTTTTT
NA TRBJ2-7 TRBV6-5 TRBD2 CASSSGTSGSYEQYF TGTGCCAGCAGTTCCGGGACTAGCGGGAGTTACGAGCAGTACTTC
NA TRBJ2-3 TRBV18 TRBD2 CASSPLRTSGRAGTDTQYF TGTGCCAGCTCACCGTTGCGGACTAGCGGGAGGGCCGGAACAGATACGCAGTATTTT
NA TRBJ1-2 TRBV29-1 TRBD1 CSGGDRATNYGYTF TGCAGCGGGGGGGACAGGGCCACTAACTATGGCTACACCTTC
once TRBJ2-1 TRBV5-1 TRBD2 CASSFGLRGAGERGPYNEQFF TGCGCCAGCAGCTTCGGACTAAGAGGAGCGGGAGAGAGGGGACCCTACAATGAGCAGTTCTTC
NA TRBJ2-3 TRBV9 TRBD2 CASSPGAGGPGDTQYF TGTGCCAGCAGCCCCGGAGCGGGAGGGCCGGGAGATACGCAGTATTTT
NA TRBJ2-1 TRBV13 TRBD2 CASSSIGAGPRDEQFF TGTGCCAGCAGCTCCATAGGAGCGGGACCTAGGGATGAGCAGTTCTTC
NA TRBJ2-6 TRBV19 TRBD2 CASSRLADSGANVLTF TGTGCCAGTAGTAGGCTAGCGGACTCTGGGGCCAACGTCCTGACTTTC
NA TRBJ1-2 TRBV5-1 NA CASRDTREQNNYGYTF TGCGCCAGCAGAGACACCAGGGAACAAAATAACTATGGCTACACCTTC
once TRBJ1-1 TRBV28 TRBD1 CASSSPGGYNTEAFF TGTGCCAGCAGCTCCCCAGGGGGCTATAACACTGAAGCTTTCTTT
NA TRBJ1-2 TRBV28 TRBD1 CASSFGGTEYGYTF TGTGCCAGCAGTTTCGGCGGGACAGAATATGGCTACACCTTC
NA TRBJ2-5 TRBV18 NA CASSRQGLETQYF TGTGCCAGCTCACGTCAGGGTTTGGAGACCCAGTACTTC
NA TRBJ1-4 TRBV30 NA CAWRAPRATNEKLFF TGTGCCTGGAGAGCTCCCAGGGCAACTAATGAAAAACTGTTTTTT
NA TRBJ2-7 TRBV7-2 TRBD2 CASSLKSGGAGNEQYF TGTGCCAGCAGCTTAAAATCGGGGGGGGCGGGAAACGAGCAGTACTTC
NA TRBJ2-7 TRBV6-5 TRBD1 CASSKTGGPLEQYF TGTGCCAGCAGTAAGACAGGGGGCCCCCTCGAGCAGTACTTC
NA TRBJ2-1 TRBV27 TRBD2 CASSSSVSGRQEQFF TGTGCCAGCAGTTCATCCGTTAGCGGGAGACAGGAGCAGTTCTTC
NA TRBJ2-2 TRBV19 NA CASKTRGTGELFF TGTGCCAGTAAAACAAGAGGCACCGGGGAGCTGTTTTTT
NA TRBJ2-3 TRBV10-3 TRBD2 CAIRGRLAGGTIADTQYF TGTGCCATCAGGGGGAGACTAGCGGGAGGGACGATCGCAGATACGCAGTATTTT
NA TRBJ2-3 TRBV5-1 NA CASQRSGTDTQYF TGCGCCAGCCAGAGATCCGGGACAGATACGCAGTATTTT
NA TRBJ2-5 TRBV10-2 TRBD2 CASSDAGGAETQYF TGCGCCAGCAGTGACGCGGGAGGGGCAGAGACCCAGTACTTC
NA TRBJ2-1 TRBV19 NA CASSTKGNPRTVRNEQFF TGTGCCAGTAGTACTAAGGGGAATCCCAGGACAGTCCGAAATGAGCAGTTCTTC
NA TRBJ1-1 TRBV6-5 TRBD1 CASSYLGTVNTEAFF TGTGCCAGCAGTTACCTAGGGACAGTTAACACTGAAGCTTTCTTT
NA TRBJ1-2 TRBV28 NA CASSTQVYGYTF TGTGCCAGCAGTACTCAGGTCTATGGCTACACCTTC
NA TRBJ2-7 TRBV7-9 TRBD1 CASSLLRTGVDEQYF TGTGCCAGCAGCCTGCTCCGGACAGGGGTTGACGAGCAGTACTTC
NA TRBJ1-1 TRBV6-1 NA CASKSISGNTEAFF TGTGCCAGCAAAAGCATCTCGGGGAACACTGAAGCTTTCTTT
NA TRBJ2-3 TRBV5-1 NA CASSYRTGTDTQYF TGCGCCAGCAGCTACAGGACGGGCACAGATACGCAGTATTTT
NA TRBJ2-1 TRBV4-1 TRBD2 CASRGLAGGPEQFF TGCGCCAGCAGAGGACTAGCGGGAGGGCCTGAGCAGTTCTTC
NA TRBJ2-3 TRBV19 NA CASNRGISGLTQYF TGTGCCAGTAATCGTGGGATATCAGGGCTTACGCAGTATTTT
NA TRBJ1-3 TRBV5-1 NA CASSSGPGVSGNTIYF TGCGCCAGCAGCTCCGGACCGGGGGTCTCTGGAAACACCATATATTTT
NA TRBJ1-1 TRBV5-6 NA CASISGGWITEAFF TGTGCCAGCATCTCGGGCGGGTGGATCACTGAAGCTTTCTTT
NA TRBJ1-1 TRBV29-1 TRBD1 CSVCRDRVRPEAFF TGCAGCGTCTGCCGGGACAGGGTTCGGCCTGAAGCTTTCTTT
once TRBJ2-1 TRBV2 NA CASARVLDNEQFF TGTGCCAGCGCGAGGGTTCTCGACAATGAGCAGTTCTTC
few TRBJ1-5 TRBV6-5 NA CASSLYRSNQPQHF TGTGCCAGCAGCCTCTATCGTAGCAATCAGCCCCAGCATTTT
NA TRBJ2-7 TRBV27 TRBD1 CASYPTGPSYEQYF TGTGCCAGCTATCCGACAGGGCCCTCCTACGAGCAGTACTTC
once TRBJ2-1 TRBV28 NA CASSQYAEQFF TGTGCCAGCAGTCAGTATGCTGAGCAGTTCTTC
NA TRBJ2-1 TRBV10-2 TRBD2 CAAAESGGDEQFF TGCGCCGCCGCTGAAAGCGGGGGCGATGAGCAGTTCTTC
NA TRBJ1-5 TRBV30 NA CASNGGSNQPQHF TGTGCCTCCAACGGGGGGAGCAATCAGCCCCAGCATTTT
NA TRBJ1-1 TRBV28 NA CASSTPSRVYTEAFF TGTGCCAGCAGTACTCCGAGCAGGGTCTACACTGAAGCTTTCTTT
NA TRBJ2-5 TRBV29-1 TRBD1 CSVEDRGEETQYF TGCAGCGTTGAGGACAGGGGAGAAGAGACCCAGTACTTC
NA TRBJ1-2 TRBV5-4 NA CASSKQGFLHGYTF TGTGCCAGCAGCAAGCAGGGGTTCCTTCATGGCTACACCTTC